The sequence of this TCR beta chain was determined in a study of blood T cell repertoires in COVID-19. Study context: Samples of COVID-19 (acute and convalescent) were obtained from the United States, Italy and Spain.

Clones were read by immunoSEQ multiplex PCR, and TCRdb kept only the in-frame ones, dropping some. The table shows a few hundred thousand clones, with 75% to 90% occurring only once. Living in under 30 US areas, the participants were between 18 and 89 years of age. This CDR3 comprises 15 residues. Germline V gene data show CDR1 as MGHRA and CDR2 as YSYEKL. V lost 0 bases, J lost 1 base, and 9 bases lay in between. The specimen sequenced was PBMCs or T cells enriched from blood (not recorded which). J is TRBJ1-1 and V is TRBV4-1; no reliable D call. The sequence was collected from a woman under 40 who had been exposed to COVID-19. CDR3: CASSQDLPGNTEAFF. Written as DNA, the CDR3 is TGCGCCAGCAGCCAAGATCTTCCAGGGAACACTGAAGCTTTCTTT.